Listed below are T cell receptor beta chains from one sample, sequenced in a study of cytomegalovirus exposure and HLA in healthy donors. Repertoires were generated with immunoSEQ multiplex PCR, while TCRdb's copy carries only in-frame clones and drops some. The data contain 200,000 or so clones, roughly 80% of them seen just once; the ten biggest clones take up 0.2% to 0.25%. Specimen: PBMCs. These receptor sequences come from a girl aged 2-15 years in good health and CMV-seronegative. The CDR3 runs from the conserved cysteine through the conserved F or W. D genes are given only for firm matches. Expanded clones are given a class, and other clones once, few, many or no size at all.

cdr3_nt	cdr3_aa	d_call	j_call	clone_size	v_call	cdr3_length
TGTGCCAGCTCACCTGGACTGGAGGAGCAGTACTTC	CASSPGLEEQYF	-	TRBJ2-5	-	TRBV18	12
TGCGCCAGCAGCTCCGTAGCGGGAGGGCCCATGGATACGCAGTATTTT	CASSSVAGGPMDTQYF	TRBD2	TRBJ2-3	-	TRBV5-1	16
TGTGCCAGCAGCCAAGATATAGGGGGGGCGAAGACCCAGTACTTC	CASSQDIGGAKTQYF	-	TRBJ2-5	-	TRBV4-2	15
TGCGCCAGCAGCCAAGGCCCGGGACAGGGTGACTACGAGCAGTACTTC	CASSQGPGQGDYEQYF	TRBD1	TRBJ2-7	-	TRBV4-1	16
TGCGCCAGCAGCTTGGAGGGGTTGGGCTACGAGCAGTACTTC	CASSLEGLGYEQYF	-	TRBJ2-7	once	TRBV5-1	14
TGTGCCAGCAGCCGCCTTCGGGGGAACACTGAAGCTTTCTTT	CASSRLRGNTEAFF	-	TRBJ1-1	-	TRBV11-2	14
TGTGCCAGCAGCGTTAAAGCGGGACCGGGAGATACGCAGTATTTT	CASSVKAGPGDTQYF	TRBD2	TRBJ2-3	-	TRBV9	15
TGTGCCAGCAGTCATATGGCCGGGGGGCGGGAGACCCAGTACTTC	CASSHMAGGRETQYF	-	TRBJ2-5	-	TRBV5-4	15
TGCGCCAGCAGCTTTCCTTCGTTTAATGAGCAGTTCTTC	CASSFPSFNEQFF	-	TRBJ2-1	-	TRBV5-1	13
TGTGCCAGCAGTTACTCGATGACAGCGAACACCGGGGAGCTGTTTTTT	CASSYSMTANTGELFF	-	TRBJ2-2	-	TRBV6-6	16
TGTGCCAGCAGTTTATCGGGGAGAGATGGCTACACCTTC	CASSLSGRDGYTF	-	TRBJ1-2	-	TRBV27	13
TGTGCCAGCACCGGACAGGGAGTGGGGGAGCAGTACTTC	CASTGQGVGEQYF	TRBD1	TRBJ2-7	-	TRBV2	13
TGTGCCAGCAGCCAGAACATACTAGACGAGCAGTTCTTC	CASSQNILDEQFF	-	TRBJ2-1	-	TRBV14	13
TGTGCCAGCAGCCTCGGGACAGGGAATGAAAAACTGTTTTTT	CASSLGTGNEKLFF	TRBD1	TRBJ1-4	-	TRBV4-2	14